This T cell receptor beta chain comes out of a study of blood T cells in healthy people across ages (dated by TCRdb to about 2015). About the full investigation: Template switching captured roughly one uniquely barcoded TCR beta cDNA molecule per two T cells in model experiments. To track age-related changes in TCR beta repertoire diversity, the study relied on deep sequencing normalized with unique cDNA molecular identifiers. The donors were split into four age groups: young (average about 16 years), middle-aged (around 37), aged (around 67) and long-lived (approximately 89). To avoid experimental bias, donors of different ages were spread randomly across the sequencing lanes. Using the same blood draw, the study looked at two additional independent replicas of 1 million unique cDNA reads for two donors, one aged 18 to 29 and the other aged 80 or older.

Comments on this clonotype: It has no known antigen specificity. Base qualities are not at hand, and no much larger clone is one base apart.

The donors were some 39 Caucasian individuals from Russia, aged about 6 to 95 years, who were systemically healthy. Roughly 9.5 milliliters of peripheral blood were drawn from each donor into EDTA-treated Vacutainer tubes. Ficoll-Paque density-gradient centrifugation was used to isolate PBMCs, with at least 6.5 million per sample. Total RNA was extracted from PBMCs with Trizol reagent, with at least 5 micrograms obtained per sample. For every donor, flow cytometry on a PBMC aliquot measured the percentage of naive CD45RAhigh/CD27high T cells. Libraries were built with 5' RACE. Reads for this sample came from an Illumina HiSeq 2500. A second PCR of about 6 to 12 cycles was performed with a sample-barcoded 5' primer and a J-beta primer mix. A template-switch 5' adaptor carrying 12 random nucleotides introduced a unique molecular identifier onto each TCR beta cDNA molecule. Each sample yielded at least 2.5 million CDR3-containing paired-end reads. All of the RNA was converted into first-strand cDNA using the Mint cDNA synthesis kit, with a TRBC-specific oligonucleotide serving as the primer. All cDNA was treated with uracil-DNA glycosylase and then went through a first 18-cycle PCR with the universal primers M1SS and BC2_uni_R. In the paper's pipeline: Each sample was normalized by randomly selecting 1 million high-quality reads, each carrying a distinct molecular identifier. Reads with shared molecular identifiers were discarded instead of being binned into consensus sequences. CDR3 identification, clonotype clustering and error correction used MiTCR with a Q25 quality threshold and the strictest error-elimination algorithm. A nonparametric unseen species model with Euler transformation was used to estimate lower-bound total TCR beta diversity. TCRdb reran the public reads through fastp at Q25 and MiXCR, keeping productive beta chains. When rows share a CDR3 protein, they turn into one entry using the most common DNA and genes. Clone size and V and J calls follow TCRdb, not the original study. This sample comprises about 1,000,000 distinct CDR3 sequences, 35% to 50% of them detected only once. Clones ranked in the top ten supply under 20% of the sample.

Here is what the overall study found, with its caveats: Observed TCR beta diversity correlated strongly with the percentage of naive T cells measured by flow cytometry. Estimates of total diversity from one million sequenced T cells were regarded as lower bounds and underestimates. Conclusive comparison of naive and antigen-experienced compartments was prevented by the profiling of bulk unsorted PBMCs. Donor CMV infection status was unknown, potentially confounding age-related changes in expanded clonotypes. As age increased, observed TCR beta diversity per million T cells dropped in a roughly linear way, and a significant reduction was already evident by age 40. Compared with the aged group, more naive CD4+ T cells, fewer expanded clones and increased TCR diversity were shown by the long-lived group, suggesting age selection.

Sequencing input: blood. This receptor was taken from a woman aged 55-69 years in good health.

The sequenced DNA is TGCGCCAGCAGCTCGACCGGGACTAGCACCACCGGGGAGCTGTTTTTT. The encoded protein is CASSSTGTSTTGELFF. The rearrangement joined TRBV5-1 to TRBJ2-2, with TRBD2 matching 9 junction bases. The CDR3 contains 16 residues, cysteine and phenylalanine counted. Here the CDR3 DNA is all that survives: 48 bases in frame from base 1. According to the germline V gene, CDR1 reads SGHRS and CDR2 reads YFSETQ. V has 3 bases trimmed and J has 4 bases trimmed; junction bases matching no gene number 7.